Below, 24 T cell receptor beta chains from the same sample are listed, as sequenced in a study of T-cell reconstitution after alpha-beta-depleted transplantation in children. Unique molecular identifiers were incorporated during preparation of the TCRbeta library. TCRdb independently ran MiXCR on the PCR reads; one entry per CDR3 protein. The top ten clones hold around 2.4% of a sample with 450,000 to 600,000 distinct CDR3 sequences, around a third of them seen once. The source was PBMCs from the stem cell graft donor, collected from the stem cell graft. These receptors originate from a human donor who donated a stem cell graft to a child with aplastic anemia.

This clonotype was observed a handful of times. This rearrangement joins TRBV24-1 to TRBJ1-1; 10 bases agree with TRBD1. Germline V gives CDR1 KGHDR, CDR2 SFDVKD. The CDR3 runs to 15 residues. V was clipped by 5 bases and J by 6 bases; unmatched bases: 8. In nucleotides, the CDR3 is TGTGCCACCAGTGCGAGTGGGACAGGGGTTGCTGAAGCTTTCTTT. Amino acid sequence: CATSASGTGVAEAFF.

The genes are TRBV20-1 and TRBJ1-2; D gene ambiguous. V lost 5 bases, J lost 2 bases, and 12 bases lay in between. The CDR3 runs 13 residues. Germline V lookup: CDR1 DFQATT, CDR2 SNEGSKA (reference sequence). The CDR3 sequence is CSAPPPANYGYTF. For the CDR3, the DNA is TGCAGTGCTCCTCCCCCCGCCAACTATGGCTACACCTTC.

The genes are TRBV20-1 and TRBJ2-1; TRBD2 agrees at 7 bases. The CDR3 length is 14 residues. V shed 6 bases and J 8 bases; nucleotides not matched to a gene: 13. Germline V lookup: CDR1 DFQATT, CDR2 SNEGSKA (reference sequence). The CDR3 DNA reads TGCAGTGCCCTCCCTGGGGGGAGGGCCTATGAGCAGTTCTTC. Its protein product is CSALPGGRAYEQFF.

There are a few counts of this clonotype. The chain carries TRBV29-1 and TRBJ1-2; 10 bases map to TRBD1. V lost 3 bases, J lost 4 bases, and 2 bases stayed unmatched. The CDR3 runs 13 residues. CDR1 is SQVTM, CDR2 ANQGSEA, per germline. The CDR3 coding sequence is TGCAGCGTTGACGGACAGGGGGGCTATGGCTACACCTTC. Translated, it gives CSVDGQGGYGYTF.

The rearrangement uses TRBV7-2 and TRBJ2-1; either TRBD1 or TRBD2 may fit D (6 bases each). V shed 5 bases and J shed 10 bases, with 24 bases lying between them. Germline assignment: CDR1 SGHTA and CDR2 FQGNSA. The CDR3 is 16 amino acids. CDR3 residues: CASSATGTPRGEEQFF. The CDR3 nucleotides read TGTGCCAGCAGCGCGACCGGGACTCCCAGGGGAGAAGAGCAGTTCTTC.

CDR3 residues: CASSLRNGSPTYEQYF. Here the CDR3 DNA reads TGCGCCAGCAGCTTGCGAAACGGGAGCCCGACCTACGAGCAGTACTTC. The rearrangement joins TRBV5-1 to TRBJ2-7; D possibly corresponds to TRBD2 (6 bases). The V end was cut by 1 base, the J end by 2 bases, with 16 bases between. This CDR3 region has 16 residues. Per germline, CDR1 SGHRS and CDR2 YFSETQ.

This sequence joins TRBV12-3 or TRBV12-4 and TRBJ2-7; 7 bases align to TRBD1. V shed 5 bases and J 3 bases; nucleotides not matched to a gene: 4. CDR3 length: 13 amino acids. The CDR3 here is CASSPDRHYEQYF. The CDR3 nucleotides are TGTGCCAGCAGTCCGGACAGGCACTACGAGCAGTACTTC.

CDR3 protein: CASSDGAITSYEQYV. The CDR3 DNA reads as TGTGCCAGCAGTGATGGGGCGATTACCTCCTACGAGCAGTACGTC. The chain combines TRBV6-1 with TRBJ2-7, with a tentative D call TRBD1 (5 bases). This CDR3 spans 15 amino acids. Germline V CDR1 and CDR2: MNHNS, SASEGT. V gave up 3 bases and J gave up 0 bases, with 12 bases separating them.

The rearrangement uses TRBV5-1 and TRBJ1-1; no clear D gene. Trimming removed 0 bases from V and 6 bases from J, with 6 bases in between. The germline CDR1 and CDR2 sequences are SGHRS and YFSETQ. The CDR3 runs to 12 residues. CDR3 amino acids: CASSLGAAEAFF. In DNA form, the CDR3 reads TGCGCCAGCAGCTTGGGGGCAGCTGAAGCTTTCTTT.

At least ten counts were recorded for this clonotype. This sequence joins TRBV6-2 or TRBV6-3 and TRBJ2-7; D uncertain. V was clipped by 2 bases and J by 4 bases, with 9 bases between them. The length of the CDR3 is 13 residues. Germline CDR1 and CDR2: MNHEY and SVGEGT. CDR3 in DNA: TGTGCCAGCAGTTACGACACCTTTTACGAGCAGTACGTC. Translating it yields CASSYDTFYEQYV.

V gene TRBV18 combines with J gene TRBJ1-1; D is undetermined. Looked up from germline, CDR1 is KGHSH and CDR2 is LQKENI. The CDR3 is 14 residues long. V was shortened by 8 bases and J by 0 bases, with 13 bases between the two germline ends. The CDR3 coding sequence is TGTGCCAGCCCTCGGGGAGGCATGAACACTGAAGCTTTCTTT. Its translation is CASPRGGMNTEAFF.

The chain employs TRBV6-1 and TRBJ2-4; D remains unclear. The germline gives CDR1 MNHNS, CDR2 SASEGT. The CDR3 totals 16 residues. The V gene lost 7 bases and the J gene lost 9 bases, with 25 bases spanning the gap. For the CDR3, the DNA is TGTGCCAGCACCCGGAACGGCCCCCGGTCCGGCCGCATTCAGTACTTC. Its translation: CASTRNGPRSGRIQYF.

The chain couples TRBV5-1 to TRBJ2-3; maybe TRBD2 (5 bases). Trimming took off 4 bases at V and 1 base at J, with 7 bases between the two ends. Germline lookup yields CDR1 SGHRS and CDR2 YFSETQ. The CDR3 loop spans 13 amino acids. The CDR3: CASSEGRTDTQYF. Here the CDR3 DNA reads TGCGCCAGCAGCGAGGGTCGCACAGATACGCAGTATTTT.

The V call is TRBV29-1, the J call TRBJ2-3; no definite D call. V shed 4 bases and J shed 0 bases, with 8 bases lying between them. CDR3 length: 13 amino acids. The germline V gene has CDR1 SQVTM and CDR2 ANQGSEA. The CDR3 nucleotides are TGCAGCGTTGGGGAAGACAGCACAGATACGCAGTATTTT. It codes for CSVGEDSTDTQYF.

The J gene is TRBJ2-1, the V gene TRBV7-6; the D call may be TRBD1 or TRBD2 (6 bases each). The V end lost 3 bases, the J end lost 9 bases, and 12 bases lay between the germline ends. Germline V CDR1 and CDR2: SGHVS, FNYEAQ. This CDR3 is 13 amino acids long. The CDR3 coding sequence is TGTGCCAGCAGCTTTATTACGGGGGCTGAGCAGTTCTTC. Protein: CASSFITGAEQFF.

This clonotype was observed many times. The rearrangement joins TRBV20-1 to TRBJ1-3, with TRBD1 matching over 7 bases. The CDR3 covers 17 residues. After removal of 0 bases from V and 3 bases from J, the junction contained 11 bases not matched to a gene. CDR1 and CDR2 from the germline V gene are DFQATT and SNEGSKA (reference sequence). CDR3 bases: TGCAGTGCTAGAGATGGGACAGTCACAAGTTATGGAAACACCATATATTTT. Its translation is CSARDGTVTSYGNTIYF.

Only a few counts were recorded for this clonotype. This chain uses TRBV29-1 with TRBJ2-3; 10 bases are shared with TRBD2. This CDR3 comprises 15 residues. V lost 5 bases to trimming and J lost 3 bases; unmatched junction nucleotides: 8. The germline CDR1 and CDR2 sequences are SQVTM and ANQGSEA. CDR3 amino acids: CSVRIAGGATDTQYF. In nucleotides, the CDR3 is TGCAGCGTTCGTATAGCGGGAGGAGCAACAGATACGCAGTATTTT.

This clonotype was counted a few times. This chain uses TRBV6-2 or TRBV6-3 with TRBJ2-2; TRBD2 matches 9 bases. CDR3 length: 15 residues. The V gene end was trimmed by 3 bases and the J gene end by 4 bases; junction bases not matched to a gene: 3. Per the germline V gene, CDR1 is MNHEY and CDR2 is SVGEGT. CDR3 nucleotides: TGTGCCAGCAGTTATACGCGGGAGGGCACCGGGGAGCTGTTTTTT. Translating it yields CASSYTREGTGELFF.

The V gene is TRBV7-6, the J gene TRBJ1-1; 7 bases align to TRBD1. Unmatched junction bases numbered 12, after V lost 4 bases and J lost 1 base. Germline lookup yields CDR1 SGHVS and CDR2 FNYEAQ. CDR3 length: 17 residues. The CDR3, as DNA: TGTGCCAGCAGCTCATACAGGGGAAGTTTGGGGAACACTGAAGCTTTCTTT. Translating it yields CASSSYRGSLGNTEAFF.

The chain carries TRBV12-3 or TRBV12-4 and TRBJ2-7; D not certain. V was trimmed by 5 bases and J by 6 bases, leaving 11 bases between them. The CDR3 loop spans 12 amino acids. CDR3: CASSDSAIEQYF. The CDR3 region has the DNA TGTGCCAGCAGTGACTCCGCAATCGAGCAGTACTTC.

This clonotype was seen only a few times. The chain is built from TRBV12-3 or TRBV12-4 and TRBJ1-2; D is possibly TRBD1 (5 bases). The length of the CDR3 is 14 residues. With 4 bases removed from V and 2 bases from J, the gap between germline ends came to 11 bases. This CDR3 reads CASSSHQGNYGYTF. CDR3 coding DNA: TGTGCCAGCAGTTCTCACCAGGGCAACTATGGCTACACCTTC.

This clonotype was seen only a few times. The V and J genes are TRBV12-3 or TRBV12-4 and TRBJ2-5; TRBD2 aligns across 11 bases. V shed 5 bases, J shed 0 bases, and the junction held 2 bases outside the gene matches. The CDR3 spans 15 residues. In nucleotides, the CDR3 is TGTGCCAGCAGTAGACTAGCGGGGTACCAAGAGACCCAGTACTTC. Translation: CASSRLAGYQETQYF.

This clonotype was counted between two and nine times. The chain couples TRBV18 to TRBJ2-1, with 9 nucleotides matching TRBD1. Germline values: CDR1 KGHSH, CDR2 LQKENI. There are 15 residues in the CDR3. With V trimmed by 4 bases and J by 4 bases, 5 bases remained unmatched. The DNA for the CDR3 is TGTGCCAGCTCACTGACCGGGACAGGGTACAATGAGCAGTTCTTC. Translation: CASSLTGTGYNEQFF.

The table lists this clonotype with a few counts. The junction shows a germline mismatch at one end, possibly a read error. The chain carries TRBV9 and TRBJ2-1; the D gene could be TRBD1 or TRBD2 (5 bases each). CDR3 length: 12 amino acids. Germline V lookup: CDR1 SGDLS, CDR2 YYNGEE. The DNA for the CDR3 is TGTGCCAGCAGCGTAGTTGGGGGTTTAAGGGTCTTC. Translated, it gives CASSVVGGLRVF.